The 19 T cell receptor beta chains below come from one sample, sequenced in a study of cytomegalovirus exposure and HLA in healthy donors. Primers: 60 Vbeta forward and 13 Jbeta reverse. Clones were sequenced by immunoSEQ multiplex PCR, and TCRdb holds only the in-frame ones, with some missing. The sample lists about 150,000 clones; 64% were seen once. The specimen was PBMCs. Receptor source: a woman aged 25 to 45 in good health and CMV-seropositive.

Note on this clone: The junction shows a germline mismatch at one end, possibly a read error. This chain joins TRBV5-8 and TRBJ1-1; D unclear. This CDR3 spans 13 amino acids. Germline V gene data show CDR1 as SGHTS and CDR2 as YDEGEE. The CDR3 spells CASSFGGNIEAFF. Written as DNA, the CDR3 is TGTGCCAGCAGCTTTGGAGGGAACATTGAAGCTTTCTTT.

This chain uses TRBV19 with TRBJ2-2, with 10 bases fitting TRBD2. The CDR3 length is 17 residues. V shed 7 bases and J 2 bases; nucleotides not matched to a gene: 10. Germline V gives CDR1 LNHDA, CDR2 SQIVND (reference sequence). CDR3 in amino acids: CASTTGGTSANTGELFF. CDR3 nucleotide sequence: TGTGCCAGTACCACTGGGGGGACTAGCGCTAACACCGGGGAGCTGTTTTTT.

This rearrangement joins TRBV5-6 to TRBJ1-6; 8 positions match TRBD1. The ends lost 4 bases at V and 7 bases at J; junction bases unmatched: 4. The CDR3 totals 14 residues. Germline V lookup: CDR1 SGHDT, CDR2 YYEEEE. This chain's CDR3 is CASSPGTGNSPLHF. The CDR3 DNA follows: TGTGCCAGCAGCCCCGGGACAGGCAATTCACCCCTCCACTTT.

The chain is built from TRBV5-8 and TRBJ2-5; the D is unclear. There are 15 residues in the CDR3. The germline gives CDR1 SGHTS, CDR2 YDEGEE. V gave up 0 bases and J gave up 4 bases, with 13 bases separating them. The CDR3 DNA reads TGTGCCAGCAGCTTGGTTTTCTCTAGTCGAGAGACCCAGTACTTC. As protein: CASSLVFSSRETQYF.

V is TRBV5-6 and J is TRBJ2-6; maybe TRBD1 (5 bases). Germline V gene data show CDR1 as SGHDT and CDR2 as YYEEEE. This CDR3 has 15 residues. V was shortened by 6 bases and J by 2 bases, with 12 bases between the two germline ends. The CDR3 coding sequence is TGTGCCAGCACCCCGGGCAGGGCTGGGGCCAACGTCCTGACTTTC. This sequence encodes CASTPGRAGANVLTF.

The J gene is TRBJ1-1, the V gene TRBV13; D unclear. CDR1 PRHDT and CDR2 FYEKMQ come from the germline V gene (reference sequence). This CDR3 region has 15 residues. V was clipped by 3 bases and J by 4 bases, with 15 bases between them. The CDR3 coding sequence is TGTGCCAGCAGCTTTCTTGGACCCGGGAGCACTGAAGCTTTCTTT. This codes for CASSFLGPGSTEAFF.

J is TRBJ1-6 and V is TRBV28; a possible D gene is TRBD1 (5 bases). From germline, CDR1 is MDHEN and CDR2 SYDVKM. This CDR3 region has 15 residues. Between the trimmed V and J ends, which lost 5 bases and 7 bases, there was a span of 15 bases. CDR3 in amino acids: CASSPPLGGNSPLHF. The CDR3 DNA reads TGTGCCAGCAGTCCCCCCCTGGGGGGAAATTCACCCCTCCACTTT.

This clone was seen a few times. The chain couples TRBV7-9 to TRBJ1-2; D uncertain. This CDR3 has 14 residues. The V gene's germline CDR1 is SEHNR and CDR2 FQNEAQ (reference sequence). V was clipped by 1 base and J by 4 bases, with 10 bases between them. The chain's CDR3 is CASSLVDIFYGYTF. CDR3 nucleotides: TGTGCCAGCAGCTTAGTCGACATCTTCTATGGCTACACCTTC.

The V and J genes are TRBV13 and TRBJ1-2, with a possible D match to TRBD1 (6 bases). The V end was cut by 3 bases, the J end by 8 bases, with 13 bases between. The CDR3 consists of 13 residues. Germline lookup yields CDR1 PRHDT and CDR2 FYEKMQ (reference sequence). The CDR3 here is CASSFSTGKGYTF. The DNA of the CDR3 is TGTGCCAGCAGCTTTTCCACAGGGAAAGGCTACACCTTC.

This clone was observed a few times. The chain links TRBV7-9 to TRBJ1-1, with no clear D. Trimming took 5 bases from V and 2 from J, leaving 3 bases between them. The germline gives CDR1 SEHNR, CDR2 FQNEAQ (reference sequence). The CDR3 totals 11 residues. The DNA for the CDR3 is TGTGCCAGCAGCAGCAACACTGAAGCTTTCTTT. This gives the protein CASSSNTEAFF.

V is TRBV5-7 and J is TRBJ1-1, with D possibly being TRBD1 (6 bases). TRBV5-7 is labeled an ORF, and its function is uncertain. This CDR3 is 15 amino acids long. Deletions cut 4 bases from V and 0 bases from J, with 13 bases between. The CDR3 DNA is TGTGCCAGCAGCCAAACTGACAGGATGAACACTGAAGCTTTCTTT. Its translation: CASSQTDRMNTEAFF.

This CDR3 is CASRMGQYVNYGYTF. Written as DNA, the CDR3 is TGTGCCAGCAGGATGGGACAGTATGTTAACTATGGCTACACCTTC. This chain links TRBV7-9 with TRBJ1-2, with 7 bases identical to TRBD1. The germline V gene encodes CDR1 SEHNR and CDR2 FQNEAQ (reference sequence). The CDR3 totals 15 residues. V lost 6 bases, J lost 1 base, and 8 bases stayed unmatched.

This clone turned up a few times. The chain recombines TRBV5-6 with TRBJ1-3; D not certain. Germline V gene sequence: CDR1 SGHDT, CDR2 YYEEEE. Trimming removed 2 bases at V and 1 base at J, with 7 bases between. This CDR3 contains 14 residues. CDR3 DNA: TGTGCCAGCAGCTTATACGGTTCTGGAAACACCATATATTTT. Its protein is CASSLYGSGNTIYF.

This clone has only a few counts. The CDR3 region is CASSQDRPRAGNTIYF. CDR3 bases: TGCGCCAGCAGTCAGGACAGGCCCAGGGCTGGAAACACCATATATTTT. This chain connects TRBV5-1 to TRBJ1-3; TRBD1 matches 7 bases. Looked up from germline, CDR1 is SGHRS and CDR2 is YFSETQ. Germline trimming cut 5 bases from V and 2 bases from J; bases unmatched to any gene: 10. This CDR3 is built from 16 residues.

V and J are TRBV2 and TRBJ1-1; 7 bases are shared with TRBD1. Germline-derived CDR1 and CDR2 are SNHLY and FYNNEI. V lost 10 bases to trimming and J lost 5 bases; unmatched junction nucleotides: 16. This CDR3 spans 15 amino acids. CDR3 sequence: CAIPLIDREWTEAFF. The CDR3 DNA sequence: TGTGCCATTCCGCTGATCGACAGGGAGTGGACTGAAGCTTTCTTT.

The chain carries TRBV4-2 and TRBJ2-1; 7 bases agree with TRBD1. The V gene end was trimmed by 5 bases and the J gene end by 1 base; junction bases not matched to a gene: 5. The germline V gene encodes CDR1 LGHNA and CDR2 YNFKEQ. The CDR3 runs 15 residues. The CDR3 loop is CASSSPDRSYNEQFF. The DNA of the CDR3 is TGTGCCAGCAGCTCCCCGGACAGGTCCTACAATGAGCAGTTCTTC.

The chain links TRBV5-1 to TRBJ2-1, with a weak D call TRBD2 (5 bases). CDR1 and CDR2 from the germline V gene are SGHRS and YFSETQ. The CDR3 is 15 residues long. The V end lost 2 bases, the J end lost 9 bases, and 18 bases lay between the germline ends. The CDR3 DNA sequence: TGCGCCAGCAGCTTTATCGGGCTAGCTTCTAGTGAGCAGTTCTTC. Its protein product is CASSFIGLASSEQFF. Full variable domain (remainder filled in from reference TRBV5-1 and TRBJ2-1): KAGVTQTPRYLIKTRGQQVTLSCSPISGHRSVSWYQQTPGQGLQFLFEYFSETQRNKGNFPGRFSGRQFSNSRSEMNVSTLELGDSALYLCASSFIGLASSEQFFGPGTRLTVL.

V usage is TRBV4-1 and J usage is TRBJ2-7, with D possibly matching TRBD1 (5 bases). This CDR3 comprises 11 residues. V lost 4 bases, J lost 7 bases, and 8 bases lay in between. Germline loops: CDR1 MGHRA, CDR2 YSYEKL. The CDR3 nucleotides read TGCGCCAGCAGCCGCGACAGAGAGCAGTACTTC. Translating it yields CASSRDREQYF.

CDR3 sequence (DNA): TGTGCCAGCAGCGTCTGGACAGGGGGGGCAGATACGCAGTATTTT. Amino acids: CASSVWTGGADTQYF. The genes are TRBV9 and TRBJ2-3; 10 nucleotides match TRBD1. V dropped 2 bases and J dropped 4; count of bases not matched to a gene: 4. The CDR3 extends over 15 amino acids. Germline CDR1 SGDLS, CDR2 YYNGEE.